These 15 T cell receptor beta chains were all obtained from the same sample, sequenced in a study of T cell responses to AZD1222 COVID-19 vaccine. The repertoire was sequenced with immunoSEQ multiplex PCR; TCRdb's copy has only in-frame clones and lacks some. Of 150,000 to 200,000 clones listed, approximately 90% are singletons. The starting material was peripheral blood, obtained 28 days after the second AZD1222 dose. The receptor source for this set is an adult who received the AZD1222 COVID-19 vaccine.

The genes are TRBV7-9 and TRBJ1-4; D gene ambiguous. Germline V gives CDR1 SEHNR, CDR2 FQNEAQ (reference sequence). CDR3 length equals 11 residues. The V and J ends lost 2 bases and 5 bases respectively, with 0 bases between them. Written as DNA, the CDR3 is TGTGCCAGCAGCTTAAATGAAAAACTGTTTTTT. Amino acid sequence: CASSLNEKLFF.

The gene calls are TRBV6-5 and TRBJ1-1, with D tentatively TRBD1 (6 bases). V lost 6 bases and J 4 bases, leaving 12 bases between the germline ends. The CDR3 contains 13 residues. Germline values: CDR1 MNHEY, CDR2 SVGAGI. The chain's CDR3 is CASSQNRATEAFF. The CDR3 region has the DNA TGTGCCAGCAGCCAAAACAGGGCCACTGAAGCTTTCTTT.

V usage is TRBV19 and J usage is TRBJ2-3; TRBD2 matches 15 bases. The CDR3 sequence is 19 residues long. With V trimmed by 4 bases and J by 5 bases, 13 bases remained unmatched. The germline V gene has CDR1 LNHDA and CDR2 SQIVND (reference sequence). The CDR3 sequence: CASSRPGTSGGSVRDTQYF. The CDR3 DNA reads TGTGCCAGTAGTAGGCCCGGGACTAGCGGGGGGTCCGTTAGAGATACGCAGTATTTT. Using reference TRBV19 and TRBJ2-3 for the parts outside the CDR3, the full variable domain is DGGITQSPKYLFRKEGQNVTLSCEQNLNHDAMYWYRQDPGQGLRLIYYSQIVNDFQKGDIAEGYSVSREKKESFPLTVTSAQKNPTAFYLCASSRPGTSGGSVRDTQYFGPGTRLTVL.

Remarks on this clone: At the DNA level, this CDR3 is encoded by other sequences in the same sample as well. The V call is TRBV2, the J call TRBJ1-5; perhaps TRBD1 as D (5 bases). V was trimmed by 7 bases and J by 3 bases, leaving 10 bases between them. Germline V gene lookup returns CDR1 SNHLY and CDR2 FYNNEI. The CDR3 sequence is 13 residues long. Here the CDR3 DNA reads TGTGCCAGCACGGGACGGTACAATCAGCCCCAGCATTTT. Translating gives CASTGRYNQPQHF.

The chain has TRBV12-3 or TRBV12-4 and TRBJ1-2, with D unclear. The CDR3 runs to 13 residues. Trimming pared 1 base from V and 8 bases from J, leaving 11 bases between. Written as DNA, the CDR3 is TGTGCCAGCAGTTTAGATCGCCTGGGAGGCTACACCTTC. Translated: CASSLDRLGGYTF.

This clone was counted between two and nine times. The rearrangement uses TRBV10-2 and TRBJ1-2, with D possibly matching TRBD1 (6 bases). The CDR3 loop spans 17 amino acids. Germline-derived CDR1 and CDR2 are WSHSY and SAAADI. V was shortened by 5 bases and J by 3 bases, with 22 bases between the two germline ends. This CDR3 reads CASSLPSQQGPDYGYTF. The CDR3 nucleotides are TGCGCCAGCAGTTTGCCGAGCCAACAGGGTCCGGACTATGGCTACACCTTC.

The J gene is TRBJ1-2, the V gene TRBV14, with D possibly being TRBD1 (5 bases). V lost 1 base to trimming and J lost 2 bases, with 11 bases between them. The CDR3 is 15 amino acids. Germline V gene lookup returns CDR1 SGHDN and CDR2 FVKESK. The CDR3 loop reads CASSQVQGKNYGYTF. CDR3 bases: TGTGCCAGCAGCCAAGTTCAGGGAAAGAACTATGGCTACACCTTC.

The CDR3 spells CASSLEATRGEKLFF. The CDR3 coding sequence is TGTGCCAGCAGCTTAGAAGCGACCCGCGGCGAAAAACTGTTTTTT. This rearrangement joins TRBV7-2 to TRBJ1-4, with unresolved D. The CDR3 extends over 15 amino acids. CDR1 SGHTA and CDR2 FQGNSA come from the germline V gene. Between the trimmed V and J ends, which lost 1 base and 8 bases, there was a span of 14 bases.

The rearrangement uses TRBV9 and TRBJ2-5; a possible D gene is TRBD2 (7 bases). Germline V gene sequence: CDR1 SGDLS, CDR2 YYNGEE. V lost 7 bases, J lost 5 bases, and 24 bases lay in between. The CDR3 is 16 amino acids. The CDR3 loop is CASSYLGGASGETQYF. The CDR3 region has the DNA TGTGCCAGCTCCTATCTGGGGGGGGCAAGCGGGGAGACCCAGTACTTC.

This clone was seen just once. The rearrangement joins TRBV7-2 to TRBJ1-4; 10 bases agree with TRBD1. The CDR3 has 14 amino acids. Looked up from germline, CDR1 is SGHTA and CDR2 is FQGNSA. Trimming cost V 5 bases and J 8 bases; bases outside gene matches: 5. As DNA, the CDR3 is TGTGCCAGCAGCAGGGGACAGGGGAGAGAAAAACTGTTTTTT. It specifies CASSRGQGREKLFF.

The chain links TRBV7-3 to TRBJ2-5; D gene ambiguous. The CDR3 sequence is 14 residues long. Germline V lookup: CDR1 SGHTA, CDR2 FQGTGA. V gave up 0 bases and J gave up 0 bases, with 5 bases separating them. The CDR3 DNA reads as TGTGCCAGCAGCTTAACGGCCAACCAAGAGACCCAGTACTTC. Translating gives CASSLTANQETQYF.

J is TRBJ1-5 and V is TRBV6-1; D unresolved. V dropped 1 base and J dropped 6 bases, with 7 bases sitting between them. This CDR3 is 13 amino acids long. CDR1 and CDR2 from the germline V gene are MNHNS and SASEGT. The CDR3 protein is CASSEEGFQPQHF. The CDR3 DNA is TGTGCCAGCAGTGAAGAGGGTTTTCAGCCCCAGCATTTT.

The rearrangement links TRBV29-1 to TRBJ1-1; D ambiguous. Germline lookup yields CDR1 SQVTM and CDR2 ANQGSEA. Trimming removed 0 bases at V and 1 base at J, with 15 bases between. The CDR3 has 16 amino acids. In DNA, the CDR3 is TGCAGCGTTGAAGATTCGGAAGAAGACCCGAACACTGAAGCTTTCTTT. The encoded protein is CSVEDSEEDPNTEAFF.

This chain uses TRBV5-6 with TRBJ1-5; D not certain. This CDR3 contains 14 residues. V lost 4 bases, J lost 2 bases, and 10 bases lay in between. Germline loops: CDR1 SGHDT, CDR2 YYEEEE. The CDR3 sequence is CASSPGLGNQPQHF. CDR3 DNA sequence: TGTGCCAGCAGCCCCGGACTGGGCAATCAGCCCCAGCATTTT.

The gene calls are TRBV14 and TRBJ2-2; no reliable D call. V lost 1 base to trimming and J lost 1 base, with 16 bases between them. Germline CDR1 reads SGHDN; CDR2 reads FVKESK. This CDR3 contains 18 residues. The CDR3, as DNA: TGTGCCAGCAGCCAAGCAGAGTATTTATCCAGGAACACCGGGGAGCTGTTTTTT. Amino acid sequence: CASSQAEYLSRNTGELFF.